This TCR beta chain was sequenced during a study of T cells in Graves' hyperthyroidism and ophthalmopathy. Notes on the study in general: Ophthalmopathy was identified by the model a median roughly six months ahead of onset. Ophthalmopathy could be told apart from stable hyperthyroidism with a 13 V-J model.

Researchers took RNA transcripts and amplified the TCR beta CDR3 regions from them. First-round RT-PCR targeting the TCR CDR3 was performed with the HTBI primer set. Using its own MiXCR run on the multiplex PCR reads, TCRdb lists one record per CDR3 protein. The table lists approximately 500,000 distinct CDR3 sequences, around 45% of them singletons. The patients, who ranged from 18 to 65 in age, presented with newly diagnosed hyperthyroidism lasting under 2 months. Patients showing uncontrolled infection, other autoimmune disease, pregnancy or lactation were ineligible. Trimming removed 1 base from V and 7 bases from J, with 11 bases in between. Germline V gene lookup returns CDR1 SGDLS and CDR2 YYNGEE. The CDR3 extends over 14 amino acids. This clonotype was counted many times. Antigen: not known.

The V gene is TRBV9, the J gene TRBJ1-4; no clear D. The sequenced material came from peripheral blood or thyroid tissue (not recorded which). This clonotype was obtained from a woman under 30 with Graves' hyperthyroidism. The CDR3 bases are TGTGCCAGCAGCGTAAGTTGGGGTGGTGAAAAACTGTTTTTT. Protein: CASSVSWGGEKLFF.